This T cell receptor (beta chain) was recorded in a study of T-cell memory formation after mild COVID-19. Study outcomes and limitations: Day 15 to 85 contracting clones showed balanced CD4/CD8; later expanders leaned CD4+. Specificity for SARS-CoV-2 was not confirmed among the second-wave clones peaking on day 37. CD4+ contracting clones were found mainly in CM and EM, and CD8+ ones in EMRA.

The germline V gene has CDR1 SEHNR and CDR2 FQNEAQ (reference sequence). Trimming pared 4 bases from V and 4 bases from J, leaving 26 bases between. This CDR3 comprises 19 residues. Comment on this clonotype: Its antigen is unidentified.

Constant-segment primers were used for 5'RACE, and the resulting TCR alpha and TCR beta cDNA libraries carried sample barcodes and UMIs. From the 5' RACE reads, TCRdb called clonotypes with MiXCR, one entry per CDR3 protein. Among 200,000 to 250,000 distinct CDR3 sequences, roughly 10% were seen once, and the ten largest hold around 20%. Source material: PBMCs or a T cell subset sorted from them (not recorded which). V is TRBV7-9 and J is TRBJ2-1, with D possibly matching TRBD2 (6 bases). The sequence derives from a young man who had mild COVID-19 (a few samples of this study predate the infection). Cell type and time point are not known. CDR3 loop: CASSSALVGGWGPYNEQFF. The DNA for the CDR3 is TGTGCCAGCAGCTCCGCCTTAGTAGGAGGGTGGGGCCCGTACAATGAGCAGTTCTTC.